This T cell receptor (beta chain) was retrieved from a study of shared clonotypes between healthy human individuals. The study's findings and limits: The researchers took only blood, and tissue repertoires probably look different.

Naive CD8 cells lacked CD45RO and underwent positive selection for CCR7, leaving out terminally differentiated effector memory CD45RA+ cells. Germline V gene lookup returns CDR1 SEHNR and CDR2 FQNEAQ (reference sequence). CDR3 size: 11 residues. V was clipped by 5 bases and J by 5 bases, with 7 bases between them. In the original workflow: With immunoSEQ giving junction-only sequences and no quality scores, filtering differed. The table came from immunoSEQ multiplex PCR; TCRdb's copy has only in-frame clones and leaves some out. The DNA was the basis for D and trimming; V, J and clone size are from that table. The top ten hold approximately 1.2% of the sample, which has 2 million to 2.5 million clones, around 96% seen once. This clone was picked up one time. Its antigen remains unknown. The sample has other DNA sequences that encode this CDR3 too.

The receptor's source is a man younger than 35 in good health. V and J are TRBV7-9 and TRBJ2-7; D gene unclear. The sample taken for sequencing was naive CD8+ T cells sorted from blood. The CDR3: CASSRSNEQYF. DNA for the CDR3: TGTGCCAGCAGCCGTAGTAACGAGCAGTACTTC.